The TCR beta chain under discussion was sequenced for a study of graft-versus-host responses after intestinal transplantation. The method was immunoSEQ multiplex PCR; TCRdb's version includes in-frame clones alone and lacks a portion of them. The table includes about 120,000 clones, just over 90% detected once. As for this clone: Its antigen is currently unknown.

This TCR was sampled from a human donor who received an intestinal transplant. Material: unstimulated CD4+ T cells sorted from spleen or lymph node cells, obtained before intestinal transplant.

CDR3 in amino acids: CASSPFEFGQKNSPLHF. The CDR3 DNA follows: TGTGCCAGCTCACCGTTCGAATTTGGACAAAAGAATTCACCCCTCCACTTT. The rearrangement uses TRBV18 and TRBJ1-6; D may be TRBD1 (5 bases). V lost 3 bases, J lost 7 bases, and 19 bases lay in between. This CDR3 region has 17 residues. The germline gives CDR1 KGHSH, CDR2 LQKENI.